The entry below describes one T cell receptor beta chain. After extraction with the RNeasy kit, roughly 0.45 to 1 ug of the RNA was reverse transcribed using random hexamers. Amplification of TCR beta CDR3 across 54 Vbeta and 13 Jbeta was performed with immunoSEQ multiplex PCR. A single record per CDR3 protein comes from TCRdb applying MiXCR to the immunoSEQ multiplex PCR reads. Among under 200,000 distinct CDR3 sequences listed, approximately 94% were seen once. Trimming removed 0 bases from V and 1 base from J, with 5 bases in between. The CDR3 is 15 residues long. Per the germline V gene, CDR1 is SGDLS and CDR2 is YYNGEE. The data belong to a study of CD8 T cells in Susac syndrome. For the study at large: Treatment at blood withdrawal was none, corticosteroids, or intravenous immunoglobulin alone in Susac syndrome patients.

The patients with Susac syndrome satisfied recently defined diagnostic criteria for either definite or probable disease. The chain recombines TRBV9 with TRBJ2-6; no clear D gene. This receptor was identified in a human donor with Susac syndrome. The sample was CD4+ T cells from PBMCs. The CDR3: CASSVGGSGANVLTF. The CDR3 region has the DNA TGTGCCAGCAGCGTAGGTGGATCTGGGGCCAACGTCCTGACTTTC.